Shown below are 8 T cell receptor beta chains from a single sample sequenced in a study of blood T cell repertoires in COVID-19. Measured with immunoSEQ multiplex PCR; TCRdb has only the in-frame clones, and not every one. The data contain 200,000 to 250,000 clones, 70% to 90% of them singletons. Specimen: peripheral blood. All receptors come from a man aged 18 to 30 with active or convalescent COVID-19.

V and J are TRBV29-1 and TRBJ2-7; maybe TRBD2 (6 bases). The germline V gene encodes CDR1 SQVTM and CDR2 ANQGSEA. The CDR3 sequence is 13 residues long. V lost 6 bases and J lost 4, with 16 bases in between. CDR3 bases: TGCAGCGTCGAACGACTAGGAAGTTACGAGCAGTACTTC. Translating gives CSVERLGSYEQYF.

V is TRBV3-1 (or the pseudogene TRBV3-2) and J is TRBJ2-1; 9 positions match TRBD2. Germline loops: CDR1 LGHDT, CDR2 YNNKEL (reference sequence). Unmatched junction bases numbered 4, after V lost 1 base and J lost 9 bases. The CDR3 consists of 14 residues. DNA for the CDR3: TGTGCCAGCAGCCAAGTAAGAGCGGGAGGTGAGCAGTTCTTC. This gives the protein CASSQVRAGGEQFF.

The J gene is TRBJ1-4, the V gene TRBV28; TRBD1 is a possible D gene (6 bases). V was clipped by 6 bases and J by 7 bases, with 15 bases between them. CDR3 length: 14 residues. Germline CDR1 and CDR2: MDHEN and SYDVKM. CDR3 in DNA: TGTGCCAGCAGAATAGGGGGGGTTAGTGAAAAACTGTTTTTT. Protein product: CASRIGGVSEKLFF.

The table lists this clone with a few counts. The chain uses TRBV15 and TRBJ2-7, with 9 positions matching TRBD1. CDR1 is LNHNV and CDR2 is YYDKDF in the germline V gene (reference sequence). This CDR3 is built from 15 residues. J gave up 4 bases and V 1 base, and 5 bases lay outside the gene matches. The CDR3 nucleotides read TGTGCCACCAGCAGAGGGGGGACAGGGCAATACGAGCAGTACTTC. Translation: CATSRGGTGQYEQYF.

This chain uses TRBV28 with TRBJ1-2; possible D gene TRBD1, 6 bases. The CDR3 covers 12 residues. V lost 5 bases, J lost 5 bases, and 9 bases lay in between. The germline CDR1 and CDR2 sequences are MDHEN and SYDVKM. Here the CDR3 DNA reads TGTGCCAGCAGTAGGACAGCGTATGGCTACACCTTC. This codes for CASSRTAYGYTF.

V and J are TRBV11-2 and TRBJ1-1; TRBD1 is a possible D gene (5 bases). The germline V and J ends were trimmed by 5 bases and 6 bases, with 16 bases remaining between them. The germline V gene has CDR1 SGHAT and CDR2 FQNNGV. CDR3 length: 14 residues. CDR3 DNA: TGTGCCAGCAGCCCGGGGGTTGTCATTGCTGAAGCTTTCTTT. Protein: CASSPGVVIAEAFF.

The chain combines TRBV3-1 (or the pseudogene TRBV3-2) with TRBJ1-2, with D perhaps TRBD1 (5 bases). The CDR3 is made up of 14 amino acids. The germline V gene has CDR1 LGHDT and CDR2 YNNKEL (reference sequence). The V and J ends lost 4 bases and 7 bases respectively, with 16 bases between them. The CDR3 is CASSRNRLQGGYTF. The CDR3 nucleotides read TGTGCCAGCAGCCGAAACCGCCTTCAGGGTGGCTACACCTTC.

The V gene is TRBV2, the J gene TRBJ2-2, with D perhaps matching TRBD1 (5 bases). The germline CDR1 and CDR2 sequences are SNHLY and FYNNEI. The V end lost 7 bases, the J end lost 4 bases, and 13 bases lay between the germline ends. The CDR3 is 14 amino acids. The CDR3 here is CASNEDTATGELFF. The CDR3 DNA follows: TGTGCCAGCAACGAGGACACCGCCACCGGGGAGCTGTTTTTT.